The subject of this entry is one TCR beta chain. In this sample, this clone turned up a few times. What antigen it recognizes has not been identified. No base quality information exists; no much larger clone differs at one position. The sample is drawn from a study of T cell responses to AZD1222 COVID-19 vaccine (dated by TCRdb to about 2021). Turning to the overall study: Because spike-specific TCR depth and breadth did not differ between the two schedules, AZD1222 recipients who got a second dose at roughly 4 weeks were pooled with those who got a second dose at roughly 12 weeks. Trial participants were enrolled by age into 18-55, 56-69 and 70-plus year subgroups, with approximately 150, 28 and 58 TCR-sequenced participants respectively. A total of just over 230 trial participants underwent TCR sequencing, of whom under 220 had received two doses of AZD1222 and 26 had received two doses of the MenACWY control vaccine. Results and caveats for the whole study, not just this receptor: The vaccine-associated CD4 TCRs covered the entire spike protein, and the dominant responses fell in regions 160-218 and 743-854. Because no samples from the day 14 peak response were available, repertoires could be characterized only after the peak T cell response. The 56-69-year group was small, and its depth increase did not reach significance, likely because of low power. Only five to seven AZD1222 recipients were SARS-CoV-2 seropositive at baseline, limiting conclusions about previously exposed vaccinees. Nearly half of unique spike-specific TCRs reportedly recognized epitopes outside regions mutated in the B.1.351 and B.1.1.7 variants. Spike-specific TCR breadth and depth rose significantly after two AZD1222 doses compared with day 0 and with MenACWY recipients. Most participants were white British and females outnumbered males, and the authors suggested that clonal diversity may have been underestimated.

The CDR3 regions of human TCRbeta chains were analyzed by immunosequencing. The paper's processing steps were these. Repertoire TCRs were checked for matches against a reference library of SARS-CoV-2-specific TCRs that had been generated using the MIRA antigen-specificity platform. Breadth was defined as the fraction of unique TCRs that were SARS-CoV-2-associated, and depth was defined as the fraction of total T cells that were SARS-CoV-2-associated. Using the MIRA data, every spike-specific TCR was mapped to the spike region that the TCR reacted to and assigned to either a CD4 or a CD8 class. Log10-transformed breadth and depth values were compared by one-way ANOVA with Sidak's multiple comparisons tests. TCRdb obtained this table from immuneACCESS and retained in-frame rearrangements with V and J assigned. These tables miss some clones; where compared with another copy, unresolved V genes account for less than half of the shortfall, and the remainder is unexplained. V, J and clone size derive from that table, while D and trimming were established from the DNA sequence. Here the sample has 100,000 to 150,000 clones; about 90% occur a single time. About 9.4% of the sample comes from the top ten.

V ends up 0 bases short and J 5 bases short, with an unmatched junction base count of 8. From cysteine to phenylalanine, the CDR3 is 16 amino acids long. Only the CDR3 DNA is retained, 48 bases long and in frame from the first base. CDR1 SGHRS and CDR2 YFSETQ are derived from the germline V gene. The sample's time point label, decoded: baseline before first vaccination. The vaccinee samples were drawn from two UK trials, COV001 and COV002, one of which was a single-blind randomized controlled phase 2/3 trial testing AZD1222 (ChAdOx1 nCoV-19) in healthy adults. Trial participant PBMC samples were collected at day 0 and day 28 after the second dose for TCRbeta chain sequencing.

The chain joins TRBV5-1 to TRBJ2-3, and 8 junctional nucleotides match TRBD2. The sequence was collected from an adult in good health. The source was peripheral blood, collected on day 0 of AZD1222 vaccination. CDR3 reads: CASSLVVRGGGDTQYF. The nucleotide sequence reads TGCGCCAGCAGCTTGGTTGTCCGGGGGGGAGGAGATACGCAGTATTTT.